Here is one T cell receptor (beta chain) with its context. This table comes from immunoSEQ multiplex PCR, and its TCRdb copy is limited to in-frame clones, with some not included. This table holds tens of thousands of clones, nearly 85% found once. The entry originates in a study of monozygotic twins with cystic fibrosis. Germline-derived CDR1 and CDR2 are SGDLS and YYNGEE. Trimming removed 3 bases from V and 7 bases from J, with 13 bases in between. This CDR3 spans 14 amino acids. Sequenced input: blood. The chain has TRBV9 and TRBJ1-4, with no clear D. The TCR originated in a girl aged 2-9 years with cystic fibrosis. CDR3 coding DNA: TGTGCCAGCAGCGCGGGTGGGGTTCCTGAAAAACTGTTTTTT. Translated: CASSAGGVPEKLFF.